These 29 T cell receptor beta chains share one sample of origin, sequenced in a study of cytotoxic CD8 clonotypes in ibrutinib-treated CLL. Here immunoSEQ multiplex PCR was the method, and the copy in TCRdb shows in-frame clones only, minus some. The data hold about 330,000 clones, with roughly 71% observed a single time. This specimen consisted of PBMCs, obtained after 36 months of ibrutinib treatment. Receptors were obtained from a human donor with chronic lymphocytic leukemia.

V gene TRBV23-1 combines with J gene TRBJ2-7, with 9 bases aligning to TRBD1. TRBV23-1 carries the ORF label, with uncertain function. The ends lost 2 bases at V and 5 bases at J; junction bases unmatched: 16. The CDR3 contains 18 residues. The CDR3 sequence is CASSQAPGQGVMGNEQYF. The CDR3, as DNA: TGCGCCAGCAGTCAAGCTCCGGGACAGGGAGTGATGGGGAACGAGCAGTACTTC.

V is TRBV4-1 and J is TRBJ2-3; unclear D gene. The germline V gene has CDR1 MGHRA and CDR2 YSYEKL. V was shortened by 3 bases and J by 2 bases, with 12 bases between the two germline ends. CDR3 size: 15 residues. This chain's CDR3 is CASSHYARNTDTQYF. The CDR3 bases are TGCGCCAGCAGCCACTATGCCAGAAACACAGATACGCAGTATTTT.

DNA for the CDR3: TGCGCCAAGGGGGGGGGAAGTGGAAAAATTATGAACACTGAAGCTTTCTTT. Its protein product is CAKGGGSGKIMNTEAFF. This rearrangement joins TRBV10-1 to TRBJ1-1, with D tentatively TRBD1 (6 bases). Between the trimmed V and J ends, which lost 10 bases and 0 bases, there was a span of 24 bases. Looked up from germline, CDR1 is WNHNN and CDR2 is SYGVQD (reference sequence). The CDR3 has 17 amino acids.

The rearrangement uses TRBV4-3 and TRBJ2-2; 12 nucleotides agree with TRBD1. From germline, CDR1 is LGHNA and CDR2 YSLEER. The J segment lost 0 bases and the V segment lost 4 bases, leaving 3 bases of the junction unmatched. CDR3 length: 17 amino acids. CDR3 coding DNA: TGCGCCAGCAGCCGGGACAGGGGGCACGCGAACACCGGGGAGCTGTTTTTT. Amino acids: CASSRDRGHANTGELFF.

The chain links TRBV19 to TRBJ1-1; tentatively, D is TRBD1 (6 bases). Per the germline V gene, CDR1 is LNHDA and CDR2 is SQIVND (reference sequence). The CDR3 totals 14 residues. The ends were cut back, 1 base at V and 5 bases at J, with 11 bases in the middle. CDR3 DNA sequence: TGTGCCAGTAGTATAGCAGCAGGGGTTACTGAAGCTTTCTTT. It specifies CASSIAAGVTEAFF.

The CDR3 reads CASSLGTALRTTNEKLFF. The CDR3, as DNA: TGCGCCAGCAGCTTGGGGACAGCCTTACGAACAACTAATGAAAAACTGTTTTTT. The chain has TRBV5-1 and TRBJ1-4; D is possibly TRBD1 (6 bases). The ends were cut back, 0 bases at V and 0 bases at J, with 15 bases in the middle. The CDR3 consists of 18 residues. In germline, CDR1 is SGHRS, CDR2 YFSETQ.

There are a few counts of this clone. The chain combines TRBV29-1 with TRBJ1-1; D is possibly TRBD1 (5 bases). Trimming took 6 bases from V and 6 from J, leaving 17 bases between them. This CDR3 has 13 amino acids. Germline values: CDR1 SQVTM, CDR2 ANQGSEA. In DNA, the CDR3 is TGCAGCGTGAGCGGGGGGGGTGGTCCTGAAGCTTTCTTT. This codes for CSVSGGGGPEAFF.

The chain links TRBV7-9 to TRBJ2-2, with 7 bases aligning to TRBD2. V lost 1 base, J lost 9 bases, and 8 bases stayed unmatched. Germline CDR1 SEHNR, CDR2 FQNEAQ (reference sequence). The CDR3 is made up of 15 amino acids. The CDR3, as DNA: TGTGCCAGCAGCTTAGGTAGTCTAGCGGCCTGGGAGCTGTTTTTT. Protein: CASSLGSLAAWELFF.

This sequence joins TRBV7-9 and TRBJ2-2; 11 nucleotides agree with TRBD2. Unmatched junction bases numbered 10, after V lost 2 bases and J lost 2 bases. Germline CDR1 reads SEHNR; CDR2 reads FQNEAQ (reference sequence). The CDR3 sequence is 19 residues long. The CDR3 protein is CASSLSVRGLADNTGELFF. In DNA, the CDR3 is TGTGCCAGCAGCTTAAGTGTACGGGGACTAGCGGATAACACCGGGGAGCTGTTTTTT.

The chain's CDR3 is CASSQDERAYEQYF. Written as DNA, the CDR3 is TGCGCCAGCAGCCAAGACGAGCGGGCCTACGAGCAGTACTTC. This chain uses TRBV4-3 with TRBJ2-7, with D possibly TRBD2 on 6 matching bases. The CDR3 is 14 amino acids. CDR1 and CDR2 (germline): LGHNA, YSLEER. Deletions cut 0 bases from V and 2 bases from J, with 8 bases between.

This clone was detected once. V is TRBV18 and J is TRBJ2-1; 11 bases are shared with TRBD2. There are 16 residues in the CDR3. Losses at the gene ends were 2 bases for V and 2 bases for J; bases not matched to a gene: 2. Per germline, CDR1 KGHSH and CDR2 LQKENI. The CDR3 region is CASSPVAGGTYNEQFF. Here the CDR3 DNA reads TGTGCCAGCTCACCAGTAGCGGGGGGGACCTACAATGAGCAGTTCTTC.

This clone was seen more than once but under ten times. The V and J genes are TRBV2 and TRBJ1-4; 9 positions match TRBD1. CDR3 length: 14 residues. V was pared by 8 bases and J by 5 bases, with 6 bases of the junction left unmatched. CDR1 is SNHLY and CDR2 is FYNNEI in the germline V gene. In DNA form, the CDR3 reads TGTGCCAGCTATTCCGGGACAGGGAATGAAAAACTGTTTTTT. This encodes CASYSGTGNEKLFF.

The rearrangement uses TRBV18 and TRBJ2-1, with 7 bases lining up with TRBD1. Trimming removed 3 bases from V and 5 bases from J; junction bases left unmatched: 7. The V gene's germline CDR1 is KGHSH and CDR2 LQKENI. This CDR3 is 15 amino acids long. The CDR3 region is CASSPQGGFDNEQFF. The CDR3 nucleotides read TGTGCCAGCTCACCCCAAGGGGGCTTTGACAATGAGCAGTTCTTC.

The chain employs TRBV4-1 and TRBJ2-1; a possible D gene is TRBD1 (6 bases). This CDR3 contains 16 residues. The V end lost 4 bases, the J end lost 7 bases, and 20 bases lay between the germline ends. CDR1 is MGHRA and CDR2 is YSYEKL in the germline V gene. CDR3 sequence: CASSPQGRGRRNEQFF. The CDR3 DNA reads TGCGCCAGCAGCCCTCAAGGCAGGGGAAGAAGGAATGAGCAGTTCTTC.

In DNA form, the CDR3 reads TGCGCCAGCAGCCCAGGGGTTGGCGAGCAGTACTTC. It translates to CASSPGVGEQYF. The chain carries TRBV5-1 and TRBJ2-7; a possible D gene is TRBD1 (6 bases). From germline, CDR1 is SGHRS and CDR2 YFSETQ. The CDR3 covers 12 residues. V lost 4 bases and J 6 bases, leaving 11 bases between the germline ends. Together with reference TRBV5-1 and TRBJ2-7, the CDR3 gives the full variable domain: KAGVTQTPRYLIKTRGQQVTLSCSPISGHRSVSWYQQTPGQGLQFLFEYFSETQRNKGNFPGRFSGRQFSNSRSEMNVSTLELGDSALYLCASSPGVGEQYFGPGTRLTVT.

V usage is TRBV19 and J usage is TRBJ2-3; TRBD2 aligns across 12 bases. The CDR3 contains 16 residues. Germline assignment: CDR1 LNHDA and CDR2 SQIVND (reference sequence). Losses at the gene ends were 1 base for V and 3 bases for J; bases not matched to a gene: 2. For the CDR3, the DNA is TGTGCCAGTAGTATAGGCCTAGCGGGAGGGACAGATACGCAGTATTTT. Protein sequence: CASSIGLAGGTDTQYF.

This CDR3 is CASSEGTYHNEQFF. In DNA, the CDR3 is TGTGCCAGCAGTGAGGGGACTTATCACAATGAGCAGTTCTTC. The V call is TRBV6-4, the J call TRBJ2-1, with D perhaps matching TRBD2 (6 bases). Germline V lookup: CDR1 MRHNA, CDR2 SNTAGT. The V and J ends lost 3 bases and 5 bases respectively, with 11 bases between them. CDR3 length: 14 residues.

V is TRBV7-3 and J is TRBJ2-3; possible D gene TRBD1, 6 bases. Trimming stripped 3 bases from V and 5 bases from J, with 9 bases between. Germline CDR1 is SGHTA and CDR2 is FQGTGA. The CDR3 runs to 13 residues. In DNA form, the CDR3 reads TGTGCCAGCAGCTTTACAGGGCTAGATACGCAGTATTTT. Translation: CASSFTGLDTQYF.

The rearrangement links TRBV23-1 to TRBJ2-5; 7 bases are shared with TRBD1. TRBV23-1 is an open reading frame, and its role is uncertain. J was trimmed by 4 bases and V by 3 bases; bases with no gene match: 11. This CDR3 comprises 16 residues. CDR3 residues: CASSHPPARGRETQYF. In nucleotides, the CDR3 is TGCGCCAGCAGTCATCCGCCGGCGAGGGGGCGAGAGACCCAGTACTTC.

J is TRBJ2-7 and V is TRBV29-1; 8 bases are a match to TRBD1. The CDR3 is made up of 13 amino acids. V gave up 7 bases and J gave up 1 base; unmatched junction bases: 6. Germline V lookup: CDR1 SQVTM, CDR2 ANQGSEA. The CDR3 is CSARTGLSYEQYF. Here the CDR3 DNA reads TGCAGCGCCAGGACAGGGCTTTCCTACGAGCAGTACTTC.

This clone was found a few times. CDR3 region: CASSTGLGPGELFF. In DNA form, the CDR3 reads TGTGCCAGCAGTACGGGACTAGGACCCGGGGAGCTGTTTTTT. The V call is TRBV7-6, the J call TRBJ2-2; 8 nucleotides match TRBD2. The CDR3 is 14 residues long. The J segment lost 6 bases and the V segment lost 6 bases, leaving 6 bases of the junction unmatched. Germline-derived CDR1 and CDR2 are SGHVS and FNYEAQ.

CDR3 DNA: TGTGCCAGCAGCTTGGGGTATGCGGGCAATCAGCCCCAGCATTTT. This translates into CASSLGYAGNQPQHF. V gene TRBV5-6 combines with J gene TRBJ1-5; D remains ambiguous. Trimming shortened V by 0 bases and J by 2 bases, and 9 bases separated the two germline ends. CDR1 SGHDT and CDR2 YYEEEE come from the germline V gene. The CDR3 sequence is 15 residues long.

This CDR3 reads CASSFRPPGGGRYEQYF. CDR3 nucleotide sequence: TGTGCCAGCAGTTTTCGCCCCCCTGGGGGAGGGCGGTACGAGCAGTACTTC. The rearrangement joins TRBV27 to TRBJ2-7; 7 positions agree with TRBD2. Unmatched junction bases numbered 15, after V lost 3 bases and J lost 4 bases. CDR1 is MNHEY and CDR2 is SMNVEV in the germline V gene (reference sequence). This CDR3 contains 17 residues.

V gene TRBV7-2 combines with J gene TRBJ1-5, with unresolved D. CDR3 length: 13 residues. Trimming stripped 3 bases from V and 3 bases from J, with 6 bases between. CDR1 and CDR2 (germline): SGHTA, FQGNSA. The CDR3: CASSFSSNQPQHF. For the CDR3, the DNA is TGTGCCAGCAGCTTTTCCTCCAATCAGCCCCAGCATTTT.

This chain links TRBV7-2 with TRBJ2-3, with 10 bases aligning to TRBD2. This CDR3 contains 16 residues. The junction had 3 bases not matched to a gene; V was cut back by 3 bases and J by 0 bases. Germline loops: CDR1 SGHTA, CDR2 FQGNSA. CDR3 nucleotide sequence: TGTGCCAGCAGCTTTGGACTAGCGGCTAGCACAGATACGCAGTATTTT. Translation: CASSFGLAASTDTQYF.

The chain links TRBV10-2 to TRBJ1-2; D is perhaps TRBD1 (6 bases). This CDR3 contains 15 residues. Germline lookup yields CDR1 WSHSY and CDR2 SAAADI. V was trimmed by 2 bases and J by 8 bases, leaving 18 bases between them. For the CDR3, the DNA is TGCGCCAGCAGTGAGGGCAGGGGCCGCCTTAGGGGCTACACCTTC. Protein: CASSEGRGRLRGYTF.

The chain combines TRBV4-1 with TRBJ2-7; weak D call: TRBD1 (6 bases). Per the germline V gene, CDR1 is MGHRA and CDR2 is YSYEKL. Trimming took off 0 bases at V and 2 bases at J, with 8 bases between the two ends. This CDR3 region has 14 residues. CDR3 region: CASSQDWTAYEQYF. Here the CDR3 DNA reads TGCGCCAGCAGCCAAGATTGGACAGCCTACGAGCAGTACTTC.

The rearrangement links TRBV11-2 to TRBJ2-3, with D unclear. The length of the CDR3 is 15 residues. V was cut by 1 base and J by 1 base, with 9 bases left in between. In germline, CDR1 is SGHAT, CDR2 FQNNGV. This chain's CDR3 is CASSLGRVGTDTQYF. CDR3 nucleotide sequence: TGTGCCAGCAGCTTAGGAAGGGTCGGCACAGATACGCAGTATTTT.

V is TRBV19 and J is TRBJ2-6; D gene ambiguous. Germline CDR1 is LNHDA and CDR2 is SQIVND (reference sequence). This CDR3 comprises 16 residues. V shed 3 bases and J shed 0 bases, with 9 bases lying between them. The CDR3 bases are TGTGCCAGTAGTATGCCCAGGTTCTCTGGGGCCAACGTCCTGACTTTC. Encoded protein: CASSMPRFSGANVLTF.